This is a list of T cell receptor beta chains from one sample in a study of shared clonotypes between healthy human individuals. Produced via immunoSEQ multiplex PCR; TCRdb's table is partial and in-frame only. Of approximately 530,000 clones listed, 95% to 96% are singletons. The sample was naive CD4+ T cells sorted from blood. Receptors originate from a woman between 25 and 40 years old in good health. Each CDR3 is given with its conserved first and last residue. The D gene is left open where the match is weak. Clone size appears in some rows only: once, few, many, or a class for an expanded clone.

J,V,size,D,CDR3
TRBJ2-5,TRBV18,NA,NA,CASSPPGRGKVGKETQYF
TRBJ2-7,TRBV27,NA,TRBD1,CASSQRRTGASYEQYF
TRBJ1-1,TRBV18,NA,TRBD1,CASSGQVGEAFF
TRBJ1-1,TRBV27,NA,TRBD1,CASSPSTGDTEAFF
TRBJ2-5,TRBV14,NA,TRBD1,CASSQVFYRGNAETQYF
TRBJ2-1,TRBV5-4,NA,TRBD1,CASNDRQGRSYNEQFF
TRBJ2-7,TRBV5-4,NA,TRBD1,CASSKTGGGYEQYF
TRBJ2-1,TRBV27,NA,NA,CASSLEGRGYNEQFF
TRBJ2-7,TRBV5-5,NA,TRBD1,CASSFVPGTGSYEQYF
TRBJ2-3,TRBV11-3,NA,TRBD1,CASSLLGQGSDTQYF
TRBJ2-3,TRBV27,NA,NA,CASSRQRGSRTDTQYF
TRBJ2-1,TRBV4-1,NA,TRBD2,CASRPSGKVENEQFF
TRBJ2-3,TRBV7-9,NA,NA,CASSPFGTDTQYF
TRBJ1-1,TRBV7-3,NA,NA,CASSLTSGSSTEAFF
TRBJ2-5,TRBV29-1,NA,NA,CSVDIQGGGETQYF
TRBJ2-4,TRBV28,NA,NA,CASSSVHGAIGKNIQYF
TRBJ1-2,TRBV2,few,NA,CASRSFNYGYTF
TRBJ2-1,TRBV15,NA,TRBD1,CATSRDPGGSYNEQFF
TRBJ2-7,TRBV28,NA,NA,CASSIASGTTLLQYF
TRBJ1-1,TRBV7-8,NA,NA,CASSFVMGANTEAFF
TRBJ2-5,TRBV11-2,NA,NA,CASGRRETQYF
TRBJ2-2,TRBV29-1,NA,TRBD2,CSVENTGLAAGELFF
TRBJ2-4,TRBV10-3,NA,NA,CATKRGLAKNIQYF
TRBJ2-7,TRBV28,NA,NA,CASSFQRSAYEQYF
TRBJ1-2,TRBV10-1,NA,TRBD1,CASSPGTDYYGYTF
TRBJ2-1,TRBV7-3,NA,TRBD1,CASSRSGTGVRFF
TRBJ2-3,TRBV7-6,NA,TRBD2,CASSRGTSGSDTQYF
TRBJ1-1,TRBV6-5,once,NA,CATGAVWTEAFF
TRBJ1-5,TRBV28,once,NA,CASSPRGQPQHF
TRBJ2-1,TRBV27,NA,NA,CASRSRLGEQFF
TRBJ1-4,TRBV27,NA,TRBD1,CASSFFRGNEKLFF
TRBJ1-3,TRBV6-5,NA,NA,CASSYSSWSSGNTIYF
TRBJ2-5,TRBV9,once,NA,CASSVATYRGAVAQETQYF
TRBJ1-1,TRBV28,NA,TRBD1,CASSFGQGALTEAFF
TRBJ2-7,TRBV29-1,NA,NA,CSAQGAYEQYF
TRBJ2-7,TRBV14,NA,TRBD2,CASSSYGLAGEEQYF
TRBJ2-7,TRBV7-3,NA,TRBD2,CASSPLAGPTRSYEQYF
TRBJ1-5,TRBV6-1,NA,NA,CASVSNPRSNQPQHF
TRBJ2-7,TRBV30,NA,TRBD1,CAWGTDYEQYF
TRBJ1-3,TRBV18,NA,TRBD1,CASSPLQGARDTIYF
TRBJ2-5,TRBV7-3,NA,TRBD2,CASSLKAGGLQETQYF
TRBJ2-3,TRBV13,NA,NA,CASSLGDGSWSADTQYF
TRBJ2-3,TRBV7-7,NA,NA,CASSPTLSTDTQYF